In this sample, the clone carrying this TCR beta chain turned up a few times. The library targeted TCRbeta and was prepared with unique molecular identifiers. Via MiXCR, TCRdb re-called the PCR reads, giving one row per CDR3 protein. The table records 700,000 to 950,000 distinct CDR3 sequences, roughly 16% of them present only once. The record originates from a study of T-cell reconstitution after alpha-beta-depleted transplantation in children. This CDR3 is built from 17 residues. Trimming stripped 5 bases from V and 6 bases from J, with 23 bases between. CDR1 SGHAT and CDR2 FQNNGV come from the germline V gene.

The clonotype was recovered from a male patient between 10 and 17 years old who had a stem cell transplant for acute lymphoblastic leukemia, so the T cells may come from the graft donor. The chain employs TRBV11-2 and TRBJ2-1, with D tentatively TRBD2 (7 bases). This sample comprised PBMCs, mostly from graft donor cells, obtained 360 days after TCRalphabeta/CD19-depleted stem cell transplant. The CDR3 DNA sequence: TGTGCCAGCAGCCCCAAAGAGAGGGCGGGGGCTCGCAATGAGCAGTTCTTC. Translating gives CASSPKERAGARNEQFF.